This entry features one TCR beta chain sequence. Its matching antigen is unknown. CDR3 length: 16 residues. J gave up 7 bases and V 4 bases, and 9 bases lay outside the gene matches. Germline lookup yields CDR1 LNHDA and CDR2 SQIVND (reference sequence). Sorted-subset replicate PCR reactions contained approximately 190 ng DNA, corresponding to roughly 29,000 T cell genomes. This table comes from immunoSEQ multiplex PCR, and its TCRdb copy is limited to in-frame clones, with some not included. This table has roughly 2 million clones, roughly 95% appearing once. The data were obtained in a study of shared clonotypes between healthy human individuals. Study-level results: Researchers sampled blood only, noting tissue repertoires likely differ. Limitation of the genetic and exposure-history diversity represented came from the few donors.

Naive CD45RA+ and memory CD45RA-negative subsets were split from CD4+ cells. The clonotype originates from a man aged 18-30 years in good health. The chain carries TRBV19 and TRBJ1-5; 11 nucleotides align to TRBD1. Sequencing input: naive CD4+ T cells sorted from blood. Subset of the sample: CD45RA+ positively selected. In nucleotides, the CDR3 is TGTGCCAGTAGTACTAACGGACAGGGGGCGCGACAGCCCCAGCATTTT. Translation gives CASSTNGQGARQPQHF.